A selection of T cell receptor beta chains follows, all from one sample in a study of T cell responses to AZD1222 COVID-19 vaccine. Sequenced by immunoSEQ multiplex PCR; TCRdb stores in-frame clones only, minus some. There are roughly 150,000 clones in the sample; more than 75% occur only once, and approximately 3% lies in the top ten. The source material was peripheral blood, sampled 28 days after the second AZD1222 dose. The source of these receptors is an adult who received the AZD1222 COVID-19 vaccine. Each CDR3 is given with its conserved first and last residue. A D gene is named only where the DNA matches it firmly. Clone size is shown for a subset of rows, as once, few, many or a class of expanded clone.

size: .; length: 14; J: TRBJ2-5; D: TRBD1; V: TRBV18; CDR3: CASSPTGGGETQYF; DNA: TGTGCCAGCTCACCTACAGGGGGAGGAGAGACCCAGTACTTC
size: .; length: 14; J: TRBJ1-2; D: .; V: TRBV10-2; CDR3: CASRPGTEASGYTF; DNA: TGCGCCAGCAGGCCCGGGACCGAAGCTTCCGGCTACACCTTC
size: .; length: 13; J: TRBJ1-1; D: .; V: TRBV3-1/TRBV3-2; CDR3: CASSQASGVEAFF; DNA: TGTGCCAGCAGCCAAGCCTCAGGGGTTGAAGCTTTCTTT
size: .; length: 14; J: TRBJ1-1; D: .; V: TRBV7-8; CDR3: CASSLVGGNTEAFF; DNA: TGTGCCAGCAGCTTAGTGGGGGGAAACACTGAAGCTTTCTTT
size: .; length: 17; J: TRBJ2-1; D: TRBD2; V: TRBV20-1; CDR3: CSASSLAGGPSYNEQFF; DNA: TGCAGTGCTAGTAGCCTAGCGGGAGGACCCTCCTACAATGAGCAGTTCTTC
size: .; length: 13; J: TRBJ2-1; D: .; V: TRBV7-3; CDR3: CASSLGSYNEQFF; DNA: TGTGCCAGCAGCTTAGGGAGCTACAATGAGCAGTTCTTC
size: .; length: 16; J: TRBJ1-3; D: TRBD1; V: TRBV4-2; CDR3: CASSATGIISGNTIYF; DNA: TGTGCCAGCAGCGCGACAGGGATTATCTCTGGAAACACCATATATTTT
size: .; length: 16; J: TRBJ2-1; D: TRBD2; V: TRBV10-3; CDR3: CAISDVRASGYNEQFF; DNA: TGTGCCATCAGTGATGTTCGCGCTAGCGGTTACAATGAGCAGTTCTTC
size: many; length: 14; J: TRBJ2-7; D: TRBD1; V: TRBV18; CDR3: CASSPQGQGHEQYF; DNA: TGTGCCAGCTCACCACAGGGACAGGGGCACGAGCAGTACTTC
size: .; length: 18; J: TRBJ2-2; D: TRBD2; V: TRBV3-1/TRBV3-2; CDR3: CASSHLRTSGTNTGELFF; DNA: TGTGCCAGCAGCCATTTAAGGACTAGCGGGACGAACACCGGGGAGCTGTTTTTT
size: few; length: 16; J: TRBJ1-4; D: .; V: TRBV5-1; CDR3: CASSPAGPMNSEKLFF; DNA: TGCGCCAGCAGCCCTGCGGGACCCATGAACTCTGAAAAACTGTTTTTT
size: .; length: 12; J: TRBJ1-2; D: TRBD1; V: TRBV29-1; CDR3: CSVRTGSYGYTF; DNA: TGCAGCGTAAGGACAGGGTCGTATGGCTACACCTTC
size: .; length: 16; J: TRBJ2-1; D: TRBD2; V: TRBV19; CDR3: CASSGIAGGLYNEQFF; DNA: TGTGCCAGTAGCGGAATAGCGGGGGGGCTTTACAATGAGCAGTTCTTC
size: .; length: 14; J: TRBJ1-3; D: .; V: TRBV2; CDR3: CASSGRVGGNTIYF; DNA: TGTGCCAGCAGTGGTCGGGTGGGCGGAAACACCATATATTTT
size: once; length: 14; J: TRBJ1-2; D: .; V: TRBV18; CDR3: CASEPGRQVGGYTF; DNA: TGTGCCAGCGAACCGGGTCGACAAGTAGGAGGCTACACCTTC
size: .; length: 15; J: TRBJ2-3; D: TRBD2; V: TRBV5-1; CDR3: CASSQEREELDTQYF; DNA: TGCGCCAGCAGCCAAGAGCGGGAGGAGTTAGATACGCAGTATTTT
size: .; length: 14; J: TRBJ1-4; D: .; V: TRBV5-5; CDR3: CASSLFLNNEKLFF; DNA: TGTGCCAGCAGCTTGTTCCTGAACAATGAAAAACTGTTTTTT
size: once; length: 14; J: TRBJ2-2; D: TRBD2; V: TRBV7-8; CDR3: CASSLGTSAGELFF; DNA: TGTGCCAGCAGCTTGGGGACTAGCGCCGGGGAGCTGTTTTTT
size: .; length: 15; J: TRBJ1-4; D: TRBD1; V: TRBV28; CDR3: CASRDRQGVVEKLFF; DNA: TGTGCCAGCAGGGATAGACAGGGGGTCGTCGAAAAACTGTTTTTT
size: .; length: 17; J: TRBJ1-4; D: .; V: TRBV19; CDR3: CASTSFQGIEMAEKLFF; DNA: TGTGCCAGTACCTCATTCCAGGGGATCGAGATGGCTGAAAAACTGTTTTTT
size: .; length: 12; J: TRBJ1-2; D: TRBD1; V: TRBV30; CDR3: CAWEQGAAGYTF; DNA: TGTGCCTGGGAACAGGGGGCCGCTGGCTACACCTTC
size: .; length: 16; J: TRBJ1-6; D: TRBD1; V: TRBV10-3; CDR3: CAISGQGAVNNSPLHF; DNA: TGTGCCATCAGTGGACAGGGGGCAGTTAATAATTCACCCCTCCACTTT
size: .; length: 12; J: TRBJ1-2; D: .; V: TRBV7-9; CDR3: CASRLGGEGYTF; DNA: TGTGCCAGCAGGCTAGGAGGGGAAGGCTACACCTTC
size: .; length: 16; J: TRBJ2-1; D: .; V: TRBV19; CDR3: CASRVGMGGATNEQFF; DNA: TGTGCCAGTAGAGTGGGAATGGGCGGGGCCACCAATGAGCAGTTCTTC
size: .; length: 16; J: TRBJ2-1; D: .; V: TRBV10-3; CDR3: CAGRTEYCLTYNEQFF; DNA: TGTGCCGGACGGACAGAATACTGCCTTACCTACAATGAGCAGTTCTTC
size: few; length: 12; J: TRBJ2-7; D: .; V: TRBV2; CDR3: CASSSQGYEQYF; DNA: TGTGCCAGCAGTTCACAGGGTTACGAGCAGTACTTC
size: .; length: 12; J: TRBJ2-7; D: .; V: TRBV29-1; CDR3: CSVGREYYEQYF; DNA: TGCAGCGTTGGAAGGGAGTACTACGAGCAGTACTTC
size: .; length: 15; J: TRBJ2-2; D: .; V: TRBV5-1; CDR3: CASSPPNLNTGELFF; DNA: TGCGCCAGCAGCCCCCCGAACCTTAACACCGGGGAGCTGTTTTTT
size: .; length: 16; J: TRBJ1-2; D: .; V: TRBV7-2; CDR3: CASTLGVGTTSYGYTF; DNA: TGTGCCAGCACCCTAGGGGTAGGAACCACTAGCTATGGCTACACCTTC
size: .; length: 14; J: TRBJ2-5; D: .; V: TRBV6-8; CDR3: CASSYSGGKETQYF; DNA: TGTGCCAGCAGTTACTCCGGGGGTAAGGAGACCCAGTACTTC
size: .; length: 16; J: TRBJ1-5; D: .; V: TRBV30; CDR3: CAWSVLSGTQNQPQHF; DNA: TGTGCCTGGAGTGTACTTTCCGGGACCCAAAATCAGCCCCAGCATTTT
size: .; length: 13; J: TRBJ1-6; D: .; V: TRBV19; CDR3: CASREGQDSPLHF; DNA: TGTGCCAGTAGGGAAGGGCAGGATTCACCCCTCCACTTT
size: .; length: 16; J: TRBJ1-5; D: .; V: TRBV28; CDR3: CASTPWGVRRNQPQHF; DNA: TGTGCCAGCACCCCCTGGGGGGTAAGGCGCAATCAGCCCCAGCATTTT
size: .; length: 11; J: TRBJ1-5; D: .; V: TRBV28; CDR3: CASSHRVSQHF; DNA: TGTGCCAGCAGTCACAGGGTTTCCCAGCATTTT
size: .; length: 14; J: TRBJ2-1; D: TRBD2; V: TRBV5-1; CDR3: CASSLTSGGNEQFF; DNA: TGCGCCAGCAGCTTGACTAGCGGGGGCAATGAGCAGTTCTTC
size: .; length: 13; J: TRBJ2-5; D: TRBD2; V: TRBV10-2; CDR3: CASRTSGQETQYF; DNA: TGCGCCAGCCGGACTAGCGGACAAGAGACCCAGTACTTC
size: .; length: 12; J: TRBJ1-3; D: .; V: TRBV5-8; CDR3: CASSLRGNTIYF; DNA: TGTGCCAGCAGCTTGCGCGGAAACACCATATATTTT
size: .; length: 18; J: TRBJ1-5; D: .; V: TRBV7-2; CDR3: CASSLERRGLYSNQPQHF; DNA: TGTGCCAGCAGCTTGGAAAGGCGGGGCCTCTATAGCAATCAGCCCCAGCATTTT
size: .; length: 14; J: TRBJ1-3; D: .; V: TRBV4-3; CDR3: CASSQGGRGNTIYF; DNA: TGCGCCAGCAGCCAAGGGGGTCGAGGAAACACCATATATTTT
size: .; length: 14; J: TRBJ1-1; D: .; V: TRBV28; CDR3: CASSYVLSITEAFF; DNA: TGTGCCAGCAGTTACGTCCTTTCCATCACTGAAGCTTTCTTT
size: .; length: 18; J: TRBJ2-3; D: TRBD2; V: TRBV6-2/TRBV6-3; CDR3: CASSYPTLAGTSTDTQYF; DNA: TGTGCCAGCAGTTACCCAACCCTAGCGGGGACTAGCACAGATACGCAGTATTTT
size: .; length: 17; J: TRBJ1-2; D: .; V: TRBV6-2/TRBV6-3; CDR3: CASSYPDEGIANYGYTF; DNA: TGTGCCAGCAGTTACCCGGACGAGGGGATAGCTAACTATGGCTACACCTTC
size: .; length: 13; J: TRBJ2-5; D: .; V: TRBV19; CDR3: CASIIDHQETQYF; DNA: TGTGCCAGTATCATTGACCACCAAGAGACCCAGTACTTC
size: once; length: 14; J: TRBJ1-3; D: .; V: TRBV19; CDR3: CASKIGGSGNTIYF; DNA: TGTGCCAGTAAAATAGGGGGATCTGGAAACACCATATATTTT
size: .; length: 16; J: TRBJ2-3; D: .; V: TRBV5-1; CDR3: CASSALDLTSTDTQYF; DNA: TGCGCCAGCAGCGCACTGGACTTGACTAGCACAGATACGCAGTATTTT
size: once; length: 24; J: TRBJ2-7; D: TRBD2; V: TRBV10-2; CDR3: CASSESTGLADQKFLRAVTYEQYF; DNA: TGCGCCAGCAGTGAGTCGACGGGACTAGCGGATCAAAAATTCCTACGAGCAGTCACCTACGAGCAGTACTTC
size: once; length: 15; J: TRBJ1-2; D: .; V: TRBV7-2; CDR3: CASSFPGSTNYGYTF; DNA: TGTGCCAGCAGCTTCCCAGGATCGACTAACTATGGCTACACCTTC
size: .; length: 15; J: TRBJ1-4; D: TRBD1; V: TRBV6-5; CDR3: CASRGTGGGWGKLFF; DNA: TGTGCCAGCAGGGGGACAGGGGGCGGCTGGGGAAAACTGTTTTTT
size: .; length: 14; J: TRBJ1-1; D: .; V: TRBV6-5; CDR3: CASSEGVGNTEAFF; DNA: TGTGCCAGCAGCGAGGGGGTAGGGAACACTGAAGCTTTCTTT
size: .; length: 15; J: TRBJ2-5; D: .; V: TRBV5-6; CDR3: CASSWPHSRWETQYF; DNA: TGTGCCAGCAGTTGGCCCCACAGTAGATGGGAGACCCAGTACTTC
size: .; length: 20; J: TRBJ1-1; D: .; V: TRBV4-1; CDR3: CASSQDLFGMVSRYGTEAFF; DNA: TGCGCCAGCAGCCAAGATTTGTTTGGTATGGTTTCTCGTTATGGTACTGAAGCTTTCTTT
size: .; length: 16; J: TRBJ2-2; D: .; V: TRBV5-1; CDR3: CASSFIRDTNTGELFF; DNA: TGCGCCAGCAGCTTCATCCGGGACACGAACACCGGGGAGCTGTTTTTT
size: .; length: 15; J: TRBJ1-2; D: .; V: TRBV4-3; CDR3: CASSQDSGSTYGYTF; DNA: TGCGCCAGCAGCCAAGATTCCGGGAGCACCTATGGCTACACCTTC
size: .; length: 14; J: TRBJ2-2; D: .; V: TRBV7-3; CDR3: CASASGFQAGELFF; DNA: TGTGCCAGCGCTTCGGGTTTTCAGGCCGGGGAGCTGTTTTTT